This TCR beta chain appears in the sequencing data of a study of cytomegalovirus exposure and HLA in healthy donors. The CDR3 has 15 residues. Trimming took 1 base from V and 0 from J, leaving 8 bases between them. The germline V gene has CDR1 MNHNS and CDR2 SASEGT. Researchers ran the PCR with 60 Vbeta and 13 Jbeta primers. The repertoire was sequenced with immunoSEQ multiplex PCR; TCRdb's copy has only in-frame clones and lacks some. The sample has roughly 130,000 clones, more than 60% seen once. The receptor was isolated from a woman aged 55 to 70 in good health and CMV-seronegative. The rearrangement uses TRBV6-1 and TRBJ2-3; weak D call: TRBD2 (6 bases). The specimen was PBMCs. The CDR3 reads CASSEGSGSTDTQYF. The CDR3 region has the DNA TGTGCCAGCAGTGAAGGCAGCGGGAGCACAGATACGCAGTATTTT.